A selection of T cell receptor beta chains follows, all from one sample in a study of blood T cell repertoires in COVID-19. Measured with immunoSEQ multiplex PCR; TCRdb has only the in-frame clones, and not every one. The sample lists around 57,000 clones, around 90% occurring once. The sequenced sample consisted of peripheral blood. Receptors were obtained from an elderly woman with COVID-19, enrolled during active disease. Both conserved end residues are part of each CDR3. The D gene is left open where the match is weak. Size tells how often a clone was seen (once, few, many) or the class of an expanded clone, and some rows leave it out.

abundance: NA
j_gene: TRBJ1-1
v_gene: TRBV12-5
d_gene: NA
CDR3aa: CASGLGQSTEAFF
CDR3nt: TGTGCTAGTGGTTTGGGACAGTCCACTGAAGCTTTCTTT

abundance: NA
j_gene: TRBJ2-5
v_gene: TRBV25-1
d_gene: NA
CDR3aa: CASSTTARERGETQYF
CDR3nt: TGTGCCAGCAGTACCACGGCCAGGGAACGAGGAGAGACCCAGTACTTC

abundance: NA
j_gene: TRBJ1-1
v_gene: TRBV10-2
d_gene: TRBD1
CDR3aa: CASSDITGGSTEAFF
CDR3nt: TGCGCCAGCAGTGATATAACAGGGGGCAGTACTGAAGCTTTCTTT

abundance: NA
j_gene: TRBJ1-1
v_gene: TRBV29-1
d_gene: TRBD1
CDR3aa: CSVANRGVPEAFF
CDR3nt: TGCAGCGTTGCTAACAGGGGGGTCCCTGAAGCTTTCTTT

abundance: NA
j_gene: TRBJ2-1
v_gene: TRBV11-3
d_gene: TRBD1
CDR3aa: CASSLTGQDYNEQFF
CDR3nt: TGTGCCAGCAGCTTAACGGGACAGGATTACAATGAGCAGTTCTTC

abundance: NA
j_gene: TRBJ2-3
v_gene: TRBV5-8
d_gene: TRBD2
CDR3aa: CASSLVGGTDTDTQYF
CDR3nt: TGTGCCAGCAGCTTGGTGGGGGGGACCGACACAGATACGCAGTATTTT

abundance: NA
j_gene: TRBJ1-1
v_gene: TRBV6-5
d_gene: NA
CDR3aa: CASSYLTEAFF
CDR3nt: TGTGCCAGCAGTTACCTAACTGAAGCTTTCTTT

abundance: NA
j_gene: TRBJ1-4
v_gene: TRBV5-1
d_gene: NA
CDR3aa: CASAMEGYNEKLFF
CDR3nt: TGCGCCAGCGCCATGGAGGGATATAATGAAAAACTGTTTTTT

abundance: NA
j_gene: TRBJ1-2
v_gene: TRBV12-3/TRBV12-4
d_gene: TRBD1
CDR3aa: CASSLGTGVGYTF
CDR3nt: TGTGCCAGCAGTTTAGGGACAGGGGTTGGCTACACCTTC

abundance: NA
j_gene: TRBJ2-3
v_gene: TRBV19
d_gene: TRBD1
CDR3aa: CASSGGTGGTDTQYF
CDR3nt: TGTGCCAGTAGTGGGGGGACAGGGGGCACAGATACGCAGTATTTT

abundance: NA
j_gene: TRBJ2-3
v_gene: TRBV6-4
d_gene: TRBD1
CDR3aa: CASSYRQGSDTQYF
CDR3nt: TGTGCCAGCAGTTACCGACAGGGCTCAGATACGCAGTATTTT

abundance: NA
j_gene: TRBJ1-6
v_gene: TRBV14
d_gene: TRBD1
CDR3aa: CASSPDRANSPLHF
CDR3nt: TGTGCCAGCAGCCCCGACAGGGCAAATTCACCCCTCCACTTT

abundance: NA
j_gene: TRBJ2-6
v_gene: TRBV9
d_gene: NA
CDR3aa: CASSDPGYGANVLTF
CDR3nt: TGTGCCAGCAGCGATCCAGGGTATGGGGCCAACGTCCTGACTTTC

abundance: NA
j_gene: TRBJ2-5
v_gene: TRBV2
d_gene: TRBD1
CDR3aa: CASSGQGETQYF
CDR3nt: TGTGCCAGCAGTGGACAGGGGGAGACCCAGTACTTC

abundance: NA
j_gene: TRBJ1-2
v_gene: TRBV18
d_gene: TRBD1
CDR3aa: CASSLPGTVNYGYTF
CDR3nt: TGTGCCAGCTCACTCCCGGGGACAGTGAACTATGGCTACACCTTC

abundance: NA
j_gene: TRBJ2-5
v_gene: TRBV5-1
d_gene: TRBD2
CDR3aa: CASSPSGGARKETQYF
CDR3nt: TGCGCCAGCAGCCCAAGCGGGGGGGCCCGGAAGGAGACCCAGTACTTC

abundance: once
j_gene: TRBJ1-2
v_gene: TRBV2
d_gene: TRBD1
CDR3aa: CASRGGTGSYGYTF
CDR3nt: TGTGCCAGCCGTGGGGGGACAGGGTCCTATGGCTACACCTTC

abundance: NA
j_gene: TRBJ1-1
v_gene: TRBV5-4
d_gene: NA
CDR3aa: CASSPPGHPNTEAFF
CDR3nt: TGTGCCAGCAGCCCGCCGGGACACCCGAACACTGAAGCTTTCTTT

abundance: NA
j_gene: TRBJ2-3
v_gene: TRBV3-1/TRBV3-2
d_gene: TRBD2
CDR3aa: CASSQAASGGRGTQYF
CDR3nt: TGTGCCAGCAGCCAAGCGGCTAGCGGGGGGAGGGGGACGCAGTATTTT

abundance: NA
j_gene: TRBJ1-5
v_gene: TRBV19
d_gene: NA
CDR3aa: CASSIIGQLNQPQHF
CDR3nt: TGTGCCAGTAGTATCATTGGGCAGCTGAATCAGCCCCAGCATTTT

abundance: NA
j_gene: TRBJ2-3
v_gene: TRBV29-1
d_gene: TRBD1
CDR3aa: CSAGQGEGTDTQYF
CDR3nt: TGCAGCGCCGGACAGGGGGAAGGCACAGATACGCAGTATTTT

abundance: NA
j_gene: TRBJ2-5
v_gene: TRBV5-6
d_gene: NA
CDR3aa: CASSYDRKETQYF
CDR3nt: TGTGCCAGCAGCTACGACAGGAAAGAGACCCAGTACTTC

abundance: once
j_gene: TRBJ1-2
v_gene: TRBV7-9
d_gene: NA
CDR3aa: CASSLADTERDTPLRGYTF
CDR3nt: TGTGCCAGCAGCTTAGCGGATACGGAACGGGACACGCCCCTCCGCGGCTACACCTTC

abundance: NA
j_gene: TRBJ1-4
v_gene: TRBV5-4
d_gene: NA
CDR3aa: CASKMTGGSEKLFF
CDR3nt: TGTGCCAGCAAGATGACGGGAGGTAGTGAAAAACTGTTTTTT

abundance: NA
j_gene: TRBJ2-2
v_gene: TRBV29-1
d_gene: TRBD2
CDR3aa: CSVEEHSGGANTGELFF
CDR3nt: TGCAGCGTTGAAGAGCATAGCGGGGGGGCGAACACCGGGGAGCTGTTTTTT

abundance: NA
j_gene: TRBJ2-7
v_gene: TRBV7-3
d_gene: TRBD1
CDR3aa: CASGRDRGLGDEQYF
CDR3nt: TGTGCCAGCGGGCGGGACAGGGGACTAGGGGACGAGCAGTACTTC

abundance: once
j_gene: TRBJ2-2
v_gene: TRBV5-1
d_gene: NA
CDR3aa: CASSWMTVNTGELFF
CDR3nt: TGCGCCAGCAGCTGGATGACAGTGAACACCGGGGAGCTGTTTTTT

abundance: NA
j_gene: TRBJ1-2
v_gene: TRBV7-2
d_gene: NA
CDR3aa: CASSFDSVGITLYGYTF
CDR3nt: TGTGCCAGCAGCTTCGACAGCGTTGGCATAACCCTCTATGGCTACACCTTC

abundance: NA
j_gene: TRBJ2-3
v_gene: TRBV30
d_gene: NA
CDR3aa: CAWTGGLTDTQYF
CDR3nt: TGTGCCTGGACCGGGGGTCTGACAGATACGCAGTATTTT

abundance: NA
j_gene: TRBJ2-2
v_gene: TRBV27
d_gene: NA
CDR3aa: CASSLVSGELFF
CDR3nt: TGTGCCAGCAGTTTAGTATCTGGGGAGCTGTTTTTT

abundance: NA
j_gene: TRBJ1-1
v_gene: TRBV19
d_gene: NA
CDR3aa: CASSIEQGGGTEAFF
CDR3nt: TGTGCCAGTAGTATAGAACAGGGAGGGGGCACTGAAGCTTTCTTT

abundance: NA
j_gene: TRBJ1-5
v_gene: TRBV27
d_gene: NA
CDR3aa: CASSGDNGNQPQHF
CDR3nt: TGTGCCAGCAGTGGGGACAATGGGAATCAGCCCCAGCATTTT

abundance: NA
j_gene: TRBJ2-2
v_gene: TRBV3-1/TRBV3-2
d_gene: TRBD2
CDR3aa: CASSQGSGANTGELFF
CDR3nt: TGTGCCAGCAGCCAAGGTAGCGGGGCGAACACCGGGGAGCTGTTTTTT

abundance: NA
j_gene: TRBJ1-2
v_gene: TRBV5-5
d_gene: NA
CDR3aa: CASSPSGSRGLYYGYTF
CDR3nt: TGTGCCAGCAGCCCCTCGGGCTCACGGGGATTGTACTATGGCTACACCTTC

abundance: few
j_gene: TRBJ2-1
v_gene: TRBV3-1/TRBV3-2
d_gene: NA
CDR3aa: CASSLRVSYNEQFF
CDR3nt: TGTGCCAGCAGCCTCAGGGTTTCCTACAATGAGCAGTTCTTC

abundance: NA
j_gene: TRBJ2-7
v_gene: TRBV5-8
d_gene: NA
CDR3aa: CANSRRGGYEQYF
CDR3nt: TGTGCCAACAGCCGTCGAGGCGGCTACGAGCAGTACTTC

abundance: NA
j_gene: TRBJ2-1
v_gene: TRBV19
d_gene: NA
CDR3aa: CASSIPPRGTYYNEQFF
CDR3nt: TGTGCCAGTAGTATTCCGCCCCGGGGGACCTATTACAATGAGCAGTTCTTC

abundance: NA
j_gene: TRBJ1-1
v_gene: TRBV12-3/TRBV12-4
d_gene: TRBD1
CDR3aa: CASRRRDRAEAFF
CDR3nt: TGTGCCAGCAGACGCCGGGACAGGGCAGAAGCTTTCTTT

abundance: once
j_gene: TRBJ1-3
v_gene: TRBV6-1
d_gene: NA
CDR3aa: CASSEQRVFGNTIYF
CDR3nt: TGTGCCAGCAGTGAACAGAGGGTATTCGGAAACACCATATATTTT

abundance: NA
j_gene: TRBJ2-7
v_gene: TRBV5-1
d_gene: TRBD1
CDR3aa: CASSLRDRGPYEQYF
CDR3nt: TGCGCCAGCAGCTTGAGAGACAGGGGGCCCTACGAGCAGTACTTC

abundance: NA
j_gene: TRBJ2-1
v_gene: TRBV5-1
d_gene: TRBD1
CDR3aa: CASSLAWTGIIPNEQFF
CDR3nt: TGCGCCAGCAGCTTGGCTTGGACAGGGATCATCCCCAATGAGCAGTTCTTC

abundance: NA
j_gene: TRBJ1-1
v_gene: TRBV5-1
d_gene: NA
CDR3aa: CASSGETAPVNTEAFF
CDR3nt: TGCGCCAGCAGCGGAGAGACAGCCCCTGTGAACACTGAAGCTTTCTTT

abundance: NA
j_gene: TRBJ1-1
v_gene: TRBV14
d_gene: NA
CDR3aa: CASSYGGGNTEAFF
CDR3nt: TGTGCCAGCAGTTACGGGGGGGGGAACACTGAAGCTTTCTTT

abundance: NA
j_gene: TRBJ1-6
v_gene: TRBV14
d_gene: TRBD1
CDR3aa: CASSYRQGGNSPLHF
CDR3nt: TGTGCCAGCAGCTATCGACAGGGGGGTAATTCACCCCTCCACTTT

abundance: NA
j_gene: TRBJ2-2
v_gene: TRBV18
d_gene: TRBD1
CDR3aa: CASSPLGTTGQGPGELFF
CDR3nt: TGTGCCAGCTCACCGCTCGGTACGACGGGACAGGGCCCCGGGGAGCTGTTTTTT

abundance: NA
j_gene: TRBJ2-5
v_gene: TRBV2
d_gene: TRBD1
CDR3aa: CASGRSGGGQETQYF
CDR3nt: TGTGCCAGCGGGAGATCAGGGGGTGGTCAAGAGACCCAGTACTTC

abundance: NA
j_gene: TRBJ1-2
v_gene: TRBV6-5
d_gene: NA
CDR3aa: CASRPSQGRGYTF
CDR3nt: TGTGCCAGCAGACCATCTCAGGGTCGTGGCTACACCTTC

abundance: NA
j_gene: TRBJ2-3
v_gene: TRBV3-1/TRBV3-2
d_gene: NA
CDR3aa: CASSGGSQDTQYF
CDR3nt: TGTGCCAGCAGCGGGGGGAGCCAGGATACGCAGTATTTT

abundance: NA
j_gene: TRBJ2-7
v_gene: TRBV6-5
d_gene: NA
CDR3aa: CASSASRGTYEQYF
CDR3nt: TGTGCCAGCTCTGCTAGTCGGGGTACCTACGAGCAGTACTTC

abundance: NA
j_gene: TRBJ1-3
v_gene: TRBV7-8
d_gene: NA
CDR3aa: CASSLTGSSGNTIYF
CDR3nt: TGTGCCAGCAGCCTCACGGGGAGCTCTGGAAACACCATATATTTT

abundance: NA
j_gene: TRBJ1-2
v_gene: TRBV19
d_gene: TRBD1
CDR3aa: CASIGWQMGTGNYGYTF
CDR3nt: TGTGCCAGTATCGGATGGCAGATGGGGACAGGGAACTATGGCTACACCTTC

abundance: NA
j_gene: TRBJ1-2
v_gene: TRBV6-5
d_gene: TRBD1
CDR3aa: CASRTTGGGGYTF
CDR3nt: TGTGCCAGCAGGACGACAGGGGGCGGTGGCTACACCTTC

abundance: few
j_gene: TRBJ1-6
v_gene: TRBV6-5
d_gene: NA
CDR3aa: CASSLQGDYNSPLHF
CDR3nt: TGTGCCAGCAGTTTACAGGGCGATTATAATTCACCCCTCCACTTT

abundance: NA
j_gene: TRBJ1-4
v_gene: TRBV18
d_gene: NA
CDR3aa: CASSSGTLNEKLFF
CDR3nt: TGTGCCAGCTCGTCCGGGACTCTTAATGAAAAACTGTTTTTT

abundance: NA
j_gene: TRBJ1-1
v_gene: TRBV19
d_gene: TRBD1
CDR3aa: CASSMTGTLNTEAFF
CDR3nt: TGTGCCAGTAGTATGACAGGGACCCTGAACACTGAAGCTTTCTTT

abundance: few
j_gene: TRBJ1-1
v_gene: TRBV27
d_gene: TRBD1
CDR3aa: CASSQQGARMNTEAFF
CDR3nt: TGTGCCAGCAGTCAACAGGGGGCGAGGATGAACACTGAAGCTTTCTTT

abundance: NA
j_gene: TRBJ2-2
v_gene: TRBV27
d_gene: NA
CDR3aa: CASSSEGAGTGELFF
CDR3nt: TGTGCCAGCAGTTCGGAGGGCGCGGGAACCGGGGAGCTGTTTTTT

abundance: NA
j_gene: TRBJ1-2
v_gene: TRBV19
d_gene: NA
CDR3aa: CASSMSGGGYTF
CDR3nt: TGTGCCAGTAGTATGTCGGGGGGAGGCTACACCTTC

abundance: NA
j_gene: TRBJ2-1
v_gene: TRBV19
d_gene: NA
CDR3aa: CASSQTVNEQFF
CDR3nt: TGTGCCAGTAGTCAAACGGTCAATGAGCAGTTCTTC